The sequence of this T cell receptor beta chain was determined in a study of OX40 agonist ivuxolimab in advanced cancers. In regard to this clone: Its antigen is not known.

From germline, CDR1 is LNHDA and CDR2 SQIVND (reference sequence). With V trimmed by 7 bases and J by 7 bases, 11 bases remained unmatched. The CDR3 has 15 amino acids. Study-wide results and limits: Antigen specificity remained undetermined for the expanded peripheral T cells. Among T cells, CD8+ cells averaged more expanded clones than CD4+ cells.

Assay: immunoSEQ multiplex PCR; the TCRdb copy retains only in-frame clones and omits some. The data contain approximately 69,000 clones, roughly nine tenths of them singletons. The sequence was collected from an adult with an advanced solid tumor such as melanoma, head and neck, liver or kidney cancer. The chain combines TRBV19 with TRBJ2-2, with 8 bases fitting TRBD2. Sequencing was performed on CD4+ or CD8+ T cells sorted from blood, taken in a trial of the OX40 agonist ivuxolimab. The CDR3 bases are TGTGCCAGTACCTCCGGGACTAGAGGAATCGGGGAGCTGTTTTTT. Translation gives CASTSGTRGIGELFF. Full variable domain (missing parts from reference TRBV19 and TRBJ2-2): DGGITQSPKYLFRKEGQNVTLSCEQNLNHDAMYWYRQDPGQGLRLIYYSQIVNDFQKGDIAEGYSVSREKKESFPLTVTSAQKNPTAFYLCASTSGTRGIGELFFGEGSRLTVL.